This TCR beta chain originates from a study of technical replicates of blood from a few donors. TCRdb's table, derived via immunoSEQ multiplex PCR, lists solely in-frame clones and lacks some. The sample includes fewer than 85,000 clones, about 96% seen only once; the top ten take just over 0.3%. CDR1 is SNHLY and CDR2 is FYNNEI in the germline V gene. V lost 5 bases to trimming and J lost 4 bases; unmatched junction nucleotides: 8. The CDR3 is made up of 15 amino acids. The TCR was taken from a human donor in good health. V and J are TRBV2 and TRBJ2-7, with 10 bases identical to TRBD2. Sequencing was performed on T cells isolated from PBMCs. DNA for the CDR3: TGTGCCAGCAGTCCTCTAGCGGGAGTTAATTACGAGCAGTACTTC. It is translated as CASSPLAGVNYEQYF.